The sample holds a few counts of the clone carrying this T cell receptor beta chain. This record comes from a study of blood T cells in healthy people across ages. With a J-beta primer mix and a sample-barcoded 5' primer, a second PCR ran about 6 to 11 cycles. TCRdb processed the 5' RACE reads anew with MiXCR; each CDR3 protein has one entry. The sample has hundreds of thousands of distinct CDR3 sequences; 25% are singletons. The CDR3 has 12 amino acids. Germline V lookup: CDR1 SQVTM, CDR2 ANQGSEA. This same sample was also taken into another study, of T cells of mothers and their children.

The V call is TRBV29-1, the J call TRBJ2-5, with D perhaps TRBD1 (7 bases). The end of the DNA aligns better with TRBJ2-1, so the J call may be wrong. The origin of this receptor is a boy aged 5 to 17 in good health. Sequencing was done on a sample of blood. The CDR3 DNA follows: TGCAGCGTTGAAGGGCAGGGGGGTGAGCAGTTCTTC. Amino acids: CSVEGQGGEQFF.